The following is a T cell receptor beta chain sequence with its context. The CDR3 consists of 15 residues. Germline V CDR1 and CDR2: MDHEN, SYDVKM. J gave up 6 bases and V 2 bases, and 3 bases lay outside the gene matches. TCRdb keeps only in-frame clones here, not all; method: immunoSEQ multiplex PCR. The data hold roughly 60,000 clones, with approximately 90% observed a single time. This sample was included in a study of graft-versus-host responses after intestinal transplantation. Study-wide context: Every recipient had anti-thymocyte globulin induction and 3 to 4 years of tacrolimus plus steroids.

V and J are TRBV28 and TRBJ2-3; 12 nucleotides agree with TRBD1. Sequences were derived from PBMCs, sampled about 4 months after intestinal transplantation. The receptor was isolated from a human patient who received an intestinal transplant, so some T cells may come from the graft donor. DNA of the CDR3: TGTGCCAGCAGTTTAAGGGACAGGGGGCCGGATACGCAGTATTTT. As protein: CASSLRDRGPDTQYF.